Included here is one T cell receptor beta chain sequence, with context. Repertoires were generated with immunoSEQ multiplex PCR, while TCRdb's copy carries only in-frame clones and drops some. The table shows fewer than 100,000 clones, with over 85% occurring only once. These data belong to a study of cytomegalovirus exposure and HLA in healthy donors. This CDR3 spans 17 amino acids. Germline CDR1 and CDR2: LGHNA and YNFKEQ. Trimming removed 0 bases from V and 7 bases from J; junction bases left unmatched: 12. The sequence was obtained from a woman under 30 in good health and CMV-seronegative. What was sequenced was PBMCs. This rearrangement joins TRBV4-2 to TRBJ2-1; 7 bases match TRBD2. CDR3 nucleotides: TGTGCCAGCAGCCAAGATCTAGAGCTAGCGGTTGGGAATGAGCAGTTCTTC. Translating it yields CASSQDLELAVGNEQFF.